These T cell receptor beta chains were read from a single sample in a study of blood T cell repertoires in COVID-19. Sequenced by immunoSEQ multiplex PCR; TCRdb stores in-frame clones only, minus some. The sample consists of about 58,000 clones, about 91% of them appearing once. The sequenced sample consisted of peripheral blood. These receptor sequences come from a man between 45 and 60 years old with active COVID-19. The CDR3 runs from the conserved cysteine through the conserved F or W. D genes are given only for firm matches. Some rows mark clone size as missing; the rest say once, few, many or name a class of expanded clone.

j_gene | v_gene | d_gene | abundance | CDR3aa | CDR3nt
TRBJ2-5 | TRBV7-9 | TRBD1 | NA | CASSLQGAQETQYF | TGTGCCAGCAGCTTACAGGGGGCACAAGAGACCCAGTACTTC
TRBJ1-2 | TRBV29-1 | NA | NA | CSVQDNYGYTF | TGCAGCGTCCAGGATAACTATGGCTACACCTTC
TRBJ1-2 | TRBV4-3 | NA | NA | CASSQDRATGRNYGYTF | TGCGCCAGCAGCCAAGACCGGGCGACAGGTCGAAACTATGGCTACACCTTC
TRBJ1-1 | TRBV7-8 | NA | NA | CASSLGWTANTEAFF | TGTGCCAGCAGCTTAGGCTGGACTGCGAACACTGAAGCTTTCTTT
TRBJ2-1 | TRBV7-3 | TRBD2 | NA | CASSPQPTSGRNNEQFF | TGTGCCAGCAGCCCCCAGCCGACTAGCGGGAGAAACAATGAGCAGTTCTTC
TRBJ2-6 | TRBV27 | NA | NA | CASRSSGANVLTF | TGTGCCAGCAGGAGCTCTGGGGCCAACGTCCTGACTTTC
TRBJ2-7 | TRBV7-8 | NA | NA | CASSPLGGTTYEQYF | TGTGCCAGCAGCCCTCTAGGGGGAACTACCTACGAGCAGTACTTC
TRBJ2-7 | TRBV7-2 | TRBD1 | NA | CASSLGPDRGAYEQYF | TGTGCCAGCAGCTTAGGGCCCGACAGGGGAGCCTACGAGCAGTACTTC
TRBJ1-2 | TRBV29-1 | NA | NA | CSARGGNGYTF | TGCAGCGCGAGGGGGGGGAATGGCTACACCTTC
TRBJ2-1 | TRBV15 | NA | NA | CATSRDNPLYGNEQFF | TGTGCCACCAGCAGAGATAACCCCCTGTACGGCAATGAGCAGTTCTTC
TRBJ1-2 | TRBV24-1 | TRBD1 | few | CATSDSPGQGYGYTF | TGTGCCACCAGTGATTCTCCGGGACAGGGCTATGGCTACACCTTC